This section outlines one T cell receptor (beta chain) sequence together with its context. Its antigen is unidentified. With V trimmed by 1 base and J by 6 bases, 7 bases remained unmatched. Per the germline V gene, CDR1 is SGHTA and CDR2 is FQGNSA. The CDR3 runs to 15 residues. This record belongs to a study of cytomegalovirus exposure and HLA in healthy donors. The study, taken as a whole, reports: Overall, roughly 160 TCR beta chains were annotated as cytomegalovirus-associated. HLA alleles showed associations with some 15,000 TCR beta sequences in a later analysis, at a 0.05 false discovery rate. Later analysis identified a missense DCLRE1C variant that was linked to TCR beta V- and J-gene trimming.

PCR used 60 Vbeta primers and 13 Jbeta primers. Here immunoSEQ multiplex PCR was the method, and the copy in TCRdb shows in-frame clones only, minus some. Counted here are approximately 190,000 clones, approximately 81% occurring once; the ten biggest clones make up approximately 2%. Input material: PBMCs. The chain joins TRBV7-2 to TRBJ2-7, with TRBD2 matching over 9 bases. This clonotype originated in a woman aged 18-30 years in good health and CMV-seropositive. CDR3 amino acids: CASSLGGLAQSEQYV. In DNA, the CDR3 is TGTGCCAGCAGCTTAGGGGGACTAGCTCAATCCGAGCAGTACGTC.